Each of the 19 T cell receptor beta chains below was sequenced from the same sample in a study of shared clonotypes between healthy human individuals. Clones were sequenced by immunoSEQ multiplex PCR, and TCRdb holds only the in-frame ones, with some missing. The table has 2 million or so clones, around 95% seen once; the top ten hold 0.13%. Sequencing was done on a sample of naive CD4+ T cells sorted from blood. The subset here: CD45RA+ positively selected. These receptors all come from a young man in good health.

In the case of this clone: The same CDR3 can be traced to other DNA sequences in this sample. The rearrangement links TRBV10-3 to TRBJ1-3, with unresolved D. The ends were cut back, 5 bases at V and 7 bases at J, with 9 bases in the middle. CDR1 ENHRY and CDR2 SYGVKD come from the germline V gene. The CDR3 has 12 residues. The CDR3 sequence: CAISSPGNTIYF. The CDR3 DNA follows: TGTGCCATCAGTTCCCCGGGGAACACCATATATTTT.

The chain combines TRBV10-3 with TRBJ2-5; 9 nucleotides line up with TRBD2. This CDR3 spans 15 amino acids. Germline-derived CDR1 and CDR2 are ENHRY and SYGVKD. J was trimmed by 5 bases and V by 3 bases; bases with no gene match: 7. The CDR3 loop reads CAISDWAGGLETQYF. DNA for the CDR3: TGTGCCATCAGTGACTGGGCGGGGGGGCTGGAGACCCAGTACTTC.

The chain recombines TRBV25-1 with TRBJ2-7; the D is unclear. Trimming took off 10 bases at V and 6 bases at J, with 13 bases between the two ends. The CDR3 is 11 residues long. The V gene's germline CDR1 is MGHDK and CDR2 SYGVNS. DNA for the CDR3: TGTGCCACCCGAAGGGTTGGCGAGCAGTACTTC. This encodes CATRRVGEQYF.

This clone was seen only once. The chain employs TRBV10-3 and TRBJ2-2; 8 nucleotides align to TRBD2. In germline, CDR1 is ENHRY, CDR2 SYGVKD. The CDR3 extends over 16 amino acids. After removal of 0 bases from V and 4 bases from J, the junction contained 4 bases not matched to a gene. CDR3 in DNA: TGTGCCATCAGTGAGTCATTAGCGGGGATCACCGGGGAGCTGTTTTTT. Translation: CAISESLAGITGELFF.

CDR3 nucleotides: TGCGCCAGCAGCCCCCGGGTAGCGGGAATGGCCTACAATGAGCAGTTCTTC. This encodes CASSPRVAGMAYNEQFF. The V and J genes are TRBV4-3 and TRBJ2-1; 8 bases match TRBD2. The CDR3 totals 17 residues. Germline CDR1 reads LGHNA; CDR2 reads YSLEER. After removal of 4 bases from V and 2 bases from J, the junction contained 10 bases not matched to a gene.

This clone was detected only a few times. CDR3 amino acids: CASSSPPTNEKLFF. Written as DNA, the CDR3 is TGTGCCAGCAGTAGTCCCCCAACTAATGAAAAACTGTTTTTT. The chain employs TRBV6-6 and TRBJ1-4; D is ambiguous. V lost 5 bases and J lost 0, with 7 bases in between. This CDR3 has 14 residues. Germline V CDR1 and CDR2: MNHNY, SVGAGI (reference sequence).

The genes are TRBV7-9 and TRBJ2-3; no clear D. In germline, CDR1 is SEHNR, CDR2 FQNEAQ (reference sequence). This CDR3 is built from 16 residues. V was clipped by 5 bases and J by 1 base, with 16 bases between them. CDR3 DNA sequence: TGTGCCAGCAGCCCCCTTGACGTTCAGCGCACAGATACGCAGTATTTT. Its protein is CASSPLDVQRTDTQYF.

The V gene is TRBV2, the J gene TRBJ2-1, with D unclear. CDR1 is SNHLY and CDR2 is FYNNEI in the germline V gene. The V end was cut by 5 bases, the J end by 5 bases, with 19 bases between. CDR3 length: 16 residues. CDR3 region: CASSPRLNLQNNEQFF. CDR3 nucleotide sequence: TGTGCCAGCAGTCCCCGGTTGAATCTACAAAACAATGAGCAGTTCTTC.

In its sample, this clone was seen many times. The chain employs TRBV19 and TRBJ2-7; perhaps TRBD2 as D (6 bases). The germline CDR1 and CDR2 sequences are LNHDA and SQIVND (reference sequence). CDR3 length: 15 amino acids. V gave up 5 bases and J gave up 2 bases, with 16 bases separating them. In nucleotides, the CDR3 is TGTGCCAGTAGTTTCCACGTAGCGGCGCCCTACGAGCAGTACTTC. It yields the protein CASSFHVAAPYEQYF.

V and J are TRBV5-1 and TRBJ1-1; 9 bases match TRBD1. Per the germline V gene, CDR1 is SGHRS and CDR2 is YFSETQ. The CDR3 sequence is 14 residues long. J lost 5 bases, V lost 3 bases, and 5 bases had no gene match. CDR3 DNA: TGCGCCAGCAGCTCGGGACAGGGAGAAACTGAAGCTTTCTTT. Amino acids: CASSSGQGETEAFF.

The chain couples TRBV18 to TRBJ2-1, with no clear D. The CDR3 totals 12 residues. Trimming cost V 6 bases and J 6 bases, with 9 bases left between them. Germline V gives CDR1 KGHSH, CDR2 LQKENI. CDR3: CASSPRSNEQFF. Here the CDR3 DNA reads TGTGCCAGCTCCCCAAGGTCCAATGAGCAGTTCTTC.

This clone came up once. The V gene is TRBV5-1, the J gene TRBJ2-1; 14 nucleotides agree with TRBD2. The V gene end was trimmed by 2 bases and the J gene end by 8 bases; junction bases not matched to a gene: 9. The CDR3 is 17 amino acids. Germline V gene sequence: CDR1 SGHRS, CDR2 YFSETQ. The DNA for the CDR3 is TGCGCCAGCAGCTTCGGGTTCGGGACTAGCGGGAGAGATGAGCAGTTCTTC. Protein product: CASSFGFGTSGRDEQFF. Drawing the rest from reference TRBV5-1 and TRBJ2-1, the complete variable domain is KAGVTQTPRYLIKTRGQQVTLSCSPISGHRSVSWYQQTPGQGLQFLFEYFSETQRNKGNFPGRFSGRQFSNSRSEMNVSTLELGDSALYLCASSFGFGTSGRDEQFFGPGTRLTVL.

The CDR3 loop is CASRKGEYNNQPQHF. DNA for the CDR3: TGTGCCAGCCGGAAGGGGGAGTACAACAATCAGCCCCAGCATTTT. The chain couples TRBV6-1 to TRBJ1-5; the D gene is possibly TRBD1 (6 bases). CDR1 is MNHNS, CDR2 SASEGT, per germline. Between the trimmed V and J ends, which lost 8 bases and 3 bases, there was a span of 17 bases. This CDR3 is 15 amino acids long.

The chain has TRBV5-1 and TRBJ1-4; tentative D call: TRBD1 (5 bases). Germline lookup yields CDR1 SGHRS and CDR2 YFSETQ. The V end lost 3 bases, the J end lost 7 bases, and 19 bases lay between the germline ends. The CDR3 is 16 residues long. The CDR3 coding sequence is TGCGCCAGCAGCTCGTACCGGGACCTGACTTTTGAAAAACTGTTTTTT. Protein sequence: CASSSYRDLTFEKLFF. The entire variable domain, with the rest obtained from reference TRBV5-1 and TRBJ1-4, is as follows: KAGVTQTPRYLIKTRGQQVTLSCSPISGHRSVSWYQQTPGQGLQFLFEYFSETQRNKGNFPGRFSGRQFSNSRSEMNVSTLELGDSALYLCASSSYRDLTFEKLFFGSGTQLSVL.

V is TRBV11-2 and J is TRBJ1-2; unclear D gene. Trimming pared 1 base from V and 8 bases from J, leaving 11 bases between. Germline assignment: CDR1 SGHAT and CDR2 FQNNGV. The CDR3 runs 13 residues. CDR3 loop: CASSLGSQEGYTF. CDR3 coding DNA: TGTGCCAGCAGCTTAGGATCGCAGGAAGGCTACACCTTC.

The chain links TRBV7-9 to TRBJ1-3; no clear D. Trimming left V 6 bases short and J 7 bases short, with 22 bases between. The CDR3 has 16 amino acids. Germline assignment: CDR1 SEHNR and CDR2 FQNEAQ (reference sequence). CDR3 sequence reads: CASRLGGMAGGNTIYF. CDR3 nucleotides: TGTGCCAGCAGGTTGGGCGGGATGGCAGGCGGCAACACCATATATTTT.

The chain has TRBV2 and TRBJ2-7, with 7 bases matching TRBD2. CDR1 SNHLY and CDR2 FYNNEI come from the germline V gene. This CDR3 contains 14 residues. V was pared by 4 bases and J by 2 bases, with 5 bases of the junction left unmatched. CDR3 residues: CASSGSGVAYEQYF. The CDR3 DNA is TGTGCCAGCAGTGGGAGCGGGGTTGCCTACGAGCAGTACTTC.

This chain joins TRBV5-1 and TRBJ2-2, with D unclear. Germline CDR1 and CDR2: SGHRS and YFSETQ. The CDR3 contains 15 residues. Between the trimmed V and J ends, which lost 0 bases and 2 bases, there was a span of 8 bases. This CDR3 is CASSLDPQNTGELFF. In DNA form, the CDR3 reads TGCGCCAGCAGCTTGGACCCACAAAACACCGGGGAGCTGTTTTTT.

The chain links TRBV5-6 to TRBJ2-5, with D perhaps matching TRBD1 or TRBD2 (6 bases each). The CDR3 is 15 amino acids. V was clipped by 5 bases and J by 5 bases, with 19 bases between them. Germline V gene data show CDR1 as SGHDT and CDR2 as YYEEEE. The CDR3 nucleotides read TGTGCCAGCAGTTACCCCAAGGGGGGCAGGGAGACCCAGTACTTC. Amino acids: CASSYPKGGRETQYF.